These 2 T cell receptor beta chains came from one sample sequenced in a study of OX40 agonist ivuxolimab in advanced cancers. Clones were read by immunoSEQ multiplex PCR, and TCRdb kept only the in-frame ones, dropping some. The data contain 50,000 to 60,000 clones, roughly nine tenths of them singletons. This specimen was CD4+ or CD8+ T cells sorted from blood, taken in a trial of the OX40 agonist ivuxolimab. These receptors were collected from an adult with an advanced solid tumor such as melanoma, head and neck, liver or kidney cancer.

The CDR3 DNA reads TGTGCCAGCAGGCCCGGGGGGCAAACCGGGGAGCTGTTTTTT. Translation: CASRPGGQTGELFF. V gene TRBV5-4 combines with J gene TRBJ2-2; D possibly corresponds to TRBD2 (7 bases). The CDR3 is 14 amino acids. Per the germline V gene, CDR1 is SGHNT and CDR2 is YYREEE (reference sequence). V lost 5 bases and J lost 5, with 13 bases in between.

This sequence joins TRBV4-2 and TRBJ2-3; TRBD2 agrees at 7 bases. The germline V gene encodes CDR1 LGHNA and CDR2 YNFKEQ. J was trimmed by 3 bases and V by 3 bases; bases with no gene match: 15. The CDR3 sequence is 18 residues long. The CDR3 here is CASSQGPPGGGWTDTQYF. DNA of the CDR3: TGTGCCAGCAGCCAGGGTCCCCCTGGCGGGGGTTGGACAGATACGCAGTATTTT.